Below, one T cell receptor (beta chain) is given with its context. Its antigen is undetermined. There are 15 residues in the CDR3. Germline assignment: CDR1 MGHDK and CDR2 SYGVNS. With V trimmed by 6 bases and J by 7 bases, 11 bases remained unmatched. The data were taken from a study of shared clonotypes between healthy human individuals. Points from the study as a whole: Despite large depth, sorted-subset datasets appeared incompletely sequenced. A few donors had about 5.1% of their naive CD4 clonotypes in common. Non-shared clonotypes had lower generation probabilities than clonotypes shared by all four sorted-subset donors.

Data came from immunoSEQ multiplex PCR; TCRdb stores just in-frame clones and leaves some out. The table includes over a million clones, 78% detected once. This sequence was found in a man aged 18 to 29 in good health. Some clones in this sample may be carry-over from other donors' samples. The chain couples TRBV25-1 to TRBJ2-1; 8 nucleotides line up with TRBD2. The sample consisted of memory CD4+ T cells from PBMCs. Subset in this sample: CD45RA-negative fraction. CDR3 residues: CASSGAGALGNEQFF. The CDR3 region has the DNA TGTGCCAGCAGCGGAGCGGGAGCACTTGGTAATGAGCAGTTCTTC.